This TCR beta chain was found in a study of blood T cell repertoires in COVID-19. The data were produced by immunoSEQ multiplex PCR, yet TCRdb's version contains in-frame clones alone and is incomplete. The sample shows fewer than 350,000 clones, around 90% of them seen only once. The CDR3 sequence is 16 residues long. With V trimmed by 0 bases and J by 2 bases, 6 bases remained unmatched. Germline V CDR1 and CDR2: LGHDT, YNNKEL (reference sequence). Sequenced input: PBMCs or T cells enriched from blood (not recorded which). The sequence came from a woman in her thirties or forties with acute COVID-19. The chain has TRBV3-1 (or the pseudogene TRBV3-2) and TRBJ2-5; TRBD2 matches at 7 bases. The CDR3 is CASSQDPAGVQETQYF. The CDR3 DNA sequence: TGTGCCAGCAGCCAAGATCCGGCGGGGGTTCAAGAGACCCAGTACTTC.